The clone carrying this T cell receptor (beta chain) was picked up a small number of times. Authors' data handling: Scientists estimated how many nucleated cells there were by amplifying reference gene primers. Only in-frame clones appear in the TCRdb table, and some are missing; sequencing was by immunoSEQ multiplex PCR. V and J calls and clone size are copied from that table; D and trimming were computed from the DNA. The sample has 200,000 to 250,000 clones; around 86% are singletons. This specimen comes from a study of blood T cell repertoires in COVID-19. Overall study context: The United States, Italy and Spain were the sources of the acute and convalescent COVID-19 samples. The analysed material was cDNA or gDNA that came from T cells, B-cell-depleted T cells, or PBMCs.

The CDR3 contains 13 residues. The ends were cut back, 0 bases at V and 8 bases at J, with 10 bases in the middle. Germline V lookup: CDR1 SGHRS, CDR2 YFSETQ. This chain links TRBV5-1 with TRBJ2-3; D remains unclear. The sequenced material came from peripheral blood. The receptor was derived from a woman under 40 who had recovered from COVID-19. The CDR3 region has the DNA TGCGCCAGCAGCTTGGGAGAATATGCTACGCAGTATTTT. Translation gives CASSLGEYATQYF.